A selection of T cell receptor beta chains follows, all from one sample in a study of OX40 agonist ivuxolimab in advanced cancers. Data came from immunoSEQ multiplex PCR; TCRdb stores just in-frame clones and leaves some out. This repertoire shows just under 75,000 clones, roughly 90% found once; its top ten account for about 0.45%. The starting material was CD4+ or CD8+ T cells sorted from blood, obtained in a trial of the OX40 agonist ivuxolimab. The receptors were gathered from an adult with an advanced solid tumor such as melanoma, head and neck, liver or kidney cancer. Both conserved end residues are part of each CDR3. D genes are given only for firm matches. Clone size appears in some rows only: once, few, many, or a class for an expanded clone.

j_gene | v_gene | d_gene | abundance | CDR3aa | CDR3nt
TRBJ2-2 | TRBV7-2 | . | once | CASSPVYTGELFF | TGTGCCAGCAGCCCCGTTTACACCGGGGAGCTGTTTTTT
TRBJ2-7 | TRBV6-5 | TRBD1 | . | CASRKGQATYEQYF | TGTGCCAGCAGGAAAGGACAGGCTACCTACGAGCAGTACTTC
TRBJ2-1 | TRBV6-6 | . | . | CASSSRLVTDNEQFF | TGTGCCAGCAGTTCTAGACTAGTCACGGACAATGAGCAGTTCTTC
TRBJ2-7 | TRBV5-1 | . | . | CASSLGQAYYEQYF | TGCGCCAGCAGCTTGGGACAAGCCTACTACGAGCAGTACTTC
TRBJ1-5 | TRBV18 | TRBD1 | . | CASSPPGGGQPQHF | TGTGCCAGCTCACCACCAGGGGGCGGGCAGCCCCAGCATTTT
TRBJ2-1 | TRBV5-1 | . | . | CASTPDADSYNEQFF | TGCGCCAGCACTCCGGACGCAGACTCCTACAATGAGCAGTTCTTC
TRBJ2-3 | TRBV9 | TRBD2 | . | CASSPRVAGAVDTQYF | TGTGCCAGCAGCCCCCGGGTAGCGGGAGCGGTAGATACGCAGTATTTT
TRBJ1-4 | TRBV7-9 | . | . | CASSFGTPDEKLFF | TGTGCCAGCAGCTTCGGGACACCGGATGAAAAACTGTTTTTT
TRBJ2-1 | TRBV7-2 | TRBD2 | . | CASSLSTSGGQNEQFF | TGTGCCAGCAGCTTATCTACTAGCGGGGGGCAAAATGAGCAGTTCTTC
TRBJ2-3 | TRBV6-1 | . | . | CASSATDTQYF | TGTGCCAGCAGTGCGACAGATACGCAGTATTTT
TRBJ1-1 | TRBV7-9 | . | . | CASSPRQQANTEAFF | TGTGCCAGCAGCCCTCGACAGCAAGCGAACACTGAAGCTTTCTTT
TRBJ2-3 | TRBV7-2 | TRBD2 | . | CASSQGLAELTDTQYF | TGTGCCAGCAGCCAGGGACTAGCGGAATTAACAGATACGCAGTATTTT
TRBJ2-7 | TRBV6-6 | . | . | CASRPSSYEQYF | TGTGCCAGCAGGCCGAGCTCCTACGAGCAGTACTTC
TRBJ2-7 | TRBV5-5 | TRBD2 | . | CASSLRDSGRASEQYF | TGTGCCAGCAGCTTGCGAGATAGCGGGAGGGCCTCCGAGCAGTACTTC
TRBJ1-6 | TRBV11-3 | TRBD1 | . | CASSLGPGQGASYSPLHF | TGTGCCAGCAGCTTAGGTCCCGGACAGGGGGCGTCGTATTCACCCCTCCACTTT
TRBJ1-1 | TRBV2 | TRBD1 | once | CASSIQGANTEAFF | TGTGCCAGCAGTATACAGGGGGCCAACACTGAAGCTTTCTTT
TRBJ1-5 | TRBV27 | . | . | CASSLTPGLWKGQPQHF | TGTGCCAGCAGTTTGACCCCGGGACTGTGGAAGGGCCAGCCCCAGCATTTT
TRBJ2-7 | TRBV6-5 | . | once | CASSFNPSGTRSEQYF | TGTGCCAGCAGTTTCAACCCATCAGGGACCAGGAGCGAGCAGTACTTC
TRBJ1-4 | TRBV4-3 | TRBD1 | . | CASSQVGQGVPFNEKLFF | TGCGCCAGCAGCCAAGTCGGCCAGGGGGTACCTTTCAATGAAAAACTGTTTTTT
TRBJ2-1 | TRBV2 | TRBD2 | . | CASRELAGVSYNEQFF | TGTGCCAGCAGAGAACTAGCGGGAGTATCCTACAATGAGCAGTTCTTC
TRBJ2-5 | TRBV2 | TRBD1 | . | CATLGQVQETQYF | TGTGCCACCCTAGGACAGGTCCAAGAGACCCAGTACTTC
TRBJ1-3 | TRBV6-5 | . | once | CASWSGVGNTIYF | TGTGCCAGCTGGTCAGGGGTCGGAAACACCATATATTTT
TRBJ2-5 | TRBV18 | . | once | CASSPRGVAGETQYF | TGTGCCAGCTCACCAAGAGGGGTGGCAGGGGAGACCCAGTACTTC
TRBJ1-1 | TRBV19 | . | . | CASSWGRLNTEAFF | TGTGCCAGTAGTTGGGGACGGCTGAACACTGAAGCTTTCTTT
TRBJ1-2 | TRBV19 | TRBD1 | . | CASSIVRDSSTNYGYTF | TGTGCCAGTAGTATCGTGCGGGACAGTAGTACTAACTATGGCTACACCTTC
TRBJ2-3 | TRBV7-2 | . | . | CASSLGSGDTQYF | TGTGCCAGCAGCTTAGGTAGCGGTGATACGCAGTATTTT
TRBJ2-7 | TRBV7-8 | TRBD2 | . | CASSSTTGLAGGPQYF | TGTGCCAGCAGCTCAACCACGGGACTAGCGGGAGGGCCACAGTACTTC
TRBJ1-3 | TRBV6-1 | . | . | CASSGGRERNTIYF | TGTGCCAGCAGTGGCGGGAGAGAAAGGAACACCATATATTTT
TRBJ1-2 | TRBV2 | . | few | CVSGLRVSDLGYTF | TGTGTCAGCGGGTTACGGGTTTCTGACCTCGGCTACACCTTC
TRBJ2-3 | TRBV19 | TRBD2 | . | CASSSSAGVRRDTQYF | TGTGCCAGTAGTAGTTCAGCGGGAGTGAGGAGAGATACGCAGTATTTT
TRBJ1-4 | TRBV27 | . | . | CASSLESRLINEKLFF | TGTGCCAGCAGTTTAGAGTCGCGATTAATTAATGAAAAACTGTTTTTT
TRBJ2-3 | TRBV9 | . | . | CASSVDTGVPTDTQYF | TGTGCCAGCAGCGTAGACACGGGAGTACCCACAGATACGCAGTATTTT
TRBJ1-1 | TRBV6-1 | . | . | CASSEAQGPTEAFF | TGTGCCAGCAGTGAAGCTCAGGGGCCCACTGAAGCTTTCTTT
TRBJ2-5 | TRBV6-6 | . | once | CASSKSNVGYQETQYF | TGTGCCAGCAGTAAATCGAACGTAGGGTACCAAGAGACCCAGTACTTC
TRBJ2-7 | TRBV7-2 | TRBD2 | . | CASSLVEGGTSGLRVQYF | TGTGCCAGCAGCTTAGTGGAGGGGGGGACTAGCGGCCTACGTGTGCAGTACTTC
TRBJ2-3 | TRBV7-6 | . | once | CASSLAGVTDTQYF | TGTGCCAGCAGCTTAGCCGGGGTCACAGATACGCAGTATTTT
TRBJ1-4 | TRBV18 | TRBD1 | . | CASSPRNRGNNEKLFF | TGTGCCAGCTCACCACGAAACAGGGGAAATAATGAAAAACTGTTTTTT
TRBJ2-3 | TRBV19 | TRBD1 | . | CASSIGTGADTQYF | TGTGCCAGTAGTATCGGGACAGGGGCAGATACGCAGTATTTT
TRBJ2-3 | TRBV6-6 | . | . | CASSILTDTQYF | TGTGCCAGCAGTATTCTTACAGATACGCAGTATTTT
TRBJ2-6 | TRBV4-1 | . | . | CASSQVLSGSGANVLTF | TGCGCCAGCAGCCAAGTATTAAGCGGGTCTGGGGCCAACGTCCTGACTTTC
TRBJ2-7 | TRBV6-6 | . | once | CASSYTDETYEQYF | TGTGCCAGCAGTTACACCGACGAGACCTACGAGCAGTACTTC